This T cell receptor (beta chain) appears in the sequencing data of a study of blood T cell repertoires in COVID-19. About the research overall: Whether acute or convalescent, the COVID-19 samples came from the United States, Italy and Spain. PBMCs, B-cell-depleted T cells, or T cells provided the cDNA or gDNA that made up the material.

Profiled with immunoSEQ multiplex PCR; TCRdb holds only in-frame clones, not every one. Of 200,000 to 300,000 clones listed, approximately 82% are singletons. The CDR3 loop spans 14 amino acids. V lost 3 bases to trimming and J lost 2 bases; unmatched junction nucleotides: 0. Germline CDR1 and CDR2: LGHDT and YNNKEL (reference sequence). Sequencing was carried out using peripheral blood. The chain carries TRBV3-1 (or the pseudogene TRBV3-2) and TRBJ2-5; 10 bases match TRBD2. The clonotype comes from a man aged 40-55 years who had recovered from COVID-19. CDR3 in DNA: TGTGCCAGCAGCCAGACTAGCGGGCAAGAGACCCAGTACTTC. Its protein is CASSQTSGQETQYF.